Described below is a single T cell receptor beta chain sequence and its context. The data derive from a study of blood T cell repertoires in COVID-19. Overall study context: Acute-phase and convalescent COVID-19 samples originated in the United States, Italy and Spain. In each case, the material was cDNA or gDNA derived from T cells, B-cell-depleted T cells, or PBMCs.

This CDR3 comprises 18 residues. The junction had 6 bases not matched to a gene; V was cut back by 3 bases and J by 0 bases. From germline, CDR1 is KGHSH and CDR2 LQKENI. In the original analysis: Amplification of reference gene primers provided the estimated nucleated cell counts. Some clones are missing from TCRdb's copy, which holds only in-frame ones; the method was immunoSEQ multiplex PCR. V and J calls and clone size come straight from that table; D and trimming were deduced from the DNA. The table lists about 170,000 clones, about 88% of them singletons. The sequenced sample was peripheral blood. The chain employs TRBV18 and TRBJ2-3; 13 positions agree with TRBD2. The sequence came from a man aged 45-60 years who had recovered from COVID-19. The CDR3 DNA reads TGTGCCAGCTCACCTCTACCGGGACTAGCGGGAAGCACAGATACGCAGTATTTT. Translating it yields CASSPLPGLAGSTDTQYF.